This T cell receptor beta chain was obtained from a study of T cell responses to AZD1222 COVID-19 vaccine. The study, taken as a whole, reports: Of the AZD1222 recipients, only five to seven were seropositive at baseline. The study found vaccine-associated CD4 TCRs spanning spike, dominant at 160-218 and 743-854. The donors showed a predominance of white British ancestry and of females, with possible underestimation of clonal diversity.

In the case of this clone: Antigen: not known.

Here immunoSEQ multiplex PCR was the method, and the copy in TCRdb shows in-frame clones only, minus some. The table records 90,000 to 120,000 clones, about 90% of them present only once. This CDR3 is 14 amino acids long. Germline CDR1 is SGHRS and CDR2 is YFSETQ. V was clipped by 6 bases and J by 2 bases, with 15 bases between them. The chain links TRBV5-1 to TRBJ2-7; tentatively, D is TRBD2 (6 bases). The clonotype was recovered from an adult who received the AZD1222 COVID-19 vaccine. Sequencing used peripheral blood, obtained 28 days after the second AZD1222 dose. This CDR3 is CASKVRERTYEQYF. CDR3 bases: TGCGCCAGCAAGGTCCGGGAGCGTACCTACGAGCAGTACTTC.